A selection of T cell receptor beta chains follows, all from one sample in a study of T cell repertoires in cytomegalovirus infection. Their antigen targets remain unknown. TCRdb re-derived calls from the reads in MiXCR, one entry per CDR3 protein. The data contain about 920,000 distinct CDR3 sequences, around 30% of them singletons. The sample was cultured CD8+ T cells from PBMCs, taken from culture after CMV antigen stimulation. The receptors stem from a human donor in good health (CMV status not recorded). Some clones in this sample may be carry-over from other donors' samples. Both conserved end residues are part of each CDR3. D genes are given only for firm matches. Part of the rows lack a size; the others show once, few, many or a class for expanded clones.

V gene,clone size,D gene,J gene,CDR3 DNA,CDR3 protein
TRBV7-2,few,-,TRBJ2-5,TGTGCCAGCAGCTTTTACAGGGAGGCTCAAGAGACCCAGTACTTC,CASSFYREAQETQYF
TRBV14,-,-,TRBJ1-2,TGTGCCAGCAGCCAATTGGGGGCGTCTAACTATGGCTACACCTTC,CASSQLGASNYGYTF
TRBV28,few,-,TRBJ1-1,TGTGCCAGCAGTTCCCCCGACGCGGTTGAAGCTTTCTTT,CASSSPDAVEAFF
TRBV24-1,-,TRBD2,TRBJ2-2,TGTGCCACCAGTGACCCTCTAGCGGGGGGGAACACCGGGGAGCTGTTTTTT,CATSDPLAGGNTGELFF
TRBV7-3,few,-,TRBJ2-1,TGTGCCAGCAGCTCTACCGGGACCCCCTACAATGAGCAGTTCTTC,CASSSTGTPYNEQFF
TRBV20-1,-,TRBD1,TRBJ2-1,TGCAGTGCTAGAGGGGACAGCCTACTGGAATCCTACAATGAGCAGTTCTTC,CSARGDSLLESYNEQFF
TRBV10-3,few,-,TRBJ1-2,TGTGCCCTCGACACTGGCTATGGCTACACCTTC,CALDTGYGYTF
TRBV7-6,-,TRBD1,TRBJ1-1,TGTGCCAGCAGCTTATATAAGGGGGCGGTATCCACTGAAGCTTTCTTT,CASSLYKGAVSTEAFF
TRBV12-3/TRBV12-4,-,-,TRBJ1-1,TGTGCCAGCAGTTTTCTTCGGCTTTCTGAAGCTTTCTTT,CASSFLRLSEAFF
TRBV2,-,-,TRBJ1-2,TGTGCCAGCAGTGCCGATCGGACGGCGAACTATGGCTACACCTTC,CASSADRTANYGYTF
TRBV7-2,-,-,TRBJ2-4,TGTGCCAGCAGCCTTAGTAAGGGGTCAGCCAAAAACATTCAGTACTTC,CASSLSKGSAKNIQYF
TRBV7-6,-,-,TRBJ1-2,TGTGCCATCTCGACAGCATATGGCTACACCTTC,CAISTAYGYTF
TRBV5-6,many,-,TRBJ2-7,TGTGCCAGCAGCTTAGACCGCTACGAGCAGTACTTC,CASSLDRYEQYF
TRBV7-8,many,-,TRBJ1-5,TGTGCCAGCAGCTTAGCCGGGGGTGGCAATCAGCCCCAGCATTTT,CASSLAGGGNQPQHF
TRBV2,-,-,TRBJ2-3,TGTGCCGGCTCAGAGGACTACACAGATACGCAGTATTTT,CAGSEDYTDTQYF
TRBV5-4,-,TRBD1,TRBJ2-7,TGTGCCAGCACCGGAACCGGGACAGGGGCACCCCCCGGCGAGCAGTACTTC,CASTGTGTGAPPGEQYF
TRBV6-6,few,-,TRBJ2-1,TGTGCCAGCAACCTGTTGGGCGGGGCTTACAATGAGCAGTTCTTC,CASNLLGGAYNEQFF
TRBV19,-,-,TRBJ1-5,TGTGCCGGGGGGAGGACGAGCAATCAGCCCCAGCATTTT,CAGGRTSNQPQHF
TRBV2,once,-,TRBJ1-2,TGTGCCACCCAAGGTGGGGACCCCAAAAGGGGCTACACCTTC,CATQGGDPKRGYTF
TRBV7-9,few,-,TRBJ1-2,TGTGCCAGCAGCCCGCCCGGACAGCCTAACTATGGCTACACCTTC,CASSPPGQPNYGYTF
TRBV19,-,-,TRBJ2-7,TGTGCCAGTAGTATGGGCAGTTCCTACGAGCAGTACTTC,CASSMGSSYEQYF
TRBV7-9,-,TRBD1,TRBJ1-5,TGTGCCAGCAGCTCGGGACAGGGGGGAATTCGGCCCCAGCATTTT,CASSSGQGGIRPQHF
TRBV7-9,many,-,TRBJ2-1,TGTGCCAGCAGAACCGAACAGTGGGGCTCCTACAATGAGCAGTTCTTC,CASRTEQWGSYNEQFF
TRBV7-6,many,TRBD2,TRBJ2-7,TGTGCCAGCAGCCAAAGGCTAGCGGGGGCCTCCTACGAGCAGTACTTC,CASSQRLAGASYEQYF
TRBV19,-,-,TRBJ2-5,TGTGCCAGTAGTATGTGGGGTCCAGAGACCCAGTACTTC,CASSMWGPETQYF
TRBV2,-,TRBD1,TRBJ2-3,TGTGCCAGCAGTGAAGGGGACAGGGGGGGAGATACGCAGTATTTT,CASSEGDRGGDTQYF
TRBV27,-,-,TRBJ1-6,TGTGCCAGCAGTTCAAACCCCCATAATTCACCCCTCCACTTT,CASSSNPHNSPLHF
TRBV27,-,-,TRBJ1-4,TGTGCCAGCAGTCCGGGGTTACCTTGGGGGGAAAAACTGTTTTTT,CASSPGLPWGEKLFF
TRBV27,-,-,TRBJ2-7,TGTGCCAGCAGTTTTAGTGGGCTACCCTACGAGCAGTACTTC,CASSFSGLPYEQYF
TRBV25-1,-,-,TRBJ1-1,TGTGCCAGCAGCATGGGGGGGGGCACTGAAGCTTTCTTT,CASSMGGGTEAFF
TRBV6-1,few,-,TRBJ2-7,TGTGCCAGCAGACCCGGACAGCTTTACGAGCAGTACTTC,CASRPGQLYEQYF
TRBV6-1,-,-,TRBJ2-7,TGTGCCAGCAGTGCGACCAGGGTGCTGTCCTACGAGCAGTACTTC,CASSATRVLSYEQYF
TRBV10-3,once,-,TRBJ1-1,TGTGCCATCACCGAGGGGGGGGGCACTGAAGCTTTCTTT,CAITEGGGTEAFF
TRBV19,-,TRBD1,TRBJ1-2,TGTGCCAGTCTCGACAGGGATAACTATGGCTACACCTTC,CASLDRDNYGYTF
TRBV28,many,-,TRBJ1-1,TGTGCCAGCAGTTTTCGGGGCTTCAACACTGAAGCTTTCTTT,CASSFRGFNTEAFF
TRBV19,-,TRBD2,TRBJ2-1,TGTGCCAGTAGTATGTTCCTGGGACGGGGGGACGGGCAGTTCTTC,CASSMFLGRGDGQFF
TRBV11-1,few,-,TRBJ2-7,TGTGCCAGCAGCTTAGATTTATCCCCCTACGAGCAGTACTTC,CASSLDLSPYEQYF
TRBV7-6,-,-,TRBJ2-7,TGTGCCAGCAGCCCAGGGGCCGAGCAGTACTTC,CASSPGAEQYF
TRBV10-3,-,-,TRBJ2-6,TGTGCCATCAGTGAGACACTACAGAGAGAGCCGTGGTCTGGGGCCAACGTCCTGACTTTC,CAISETLQREPWSGANVLTF
TRBV19,-,-,TRBJ1-2,TGTGCCAGTACCTGGGACAACCGTAACTATGGCTACACCTTC,CASTWDNRNYGYTF
TRBV7-6,few,-,TRBJ2-3,TGTGCCAGCAGCTCCCTGGTCGGGACAGATACGCAGTATTTT,CASSSLVGTDTQYF
TRBV15,few,TRBD1,TRBJ2-1,TGTGCCACCAGCTCGACAGGGTATGAGCAGTTCTTC,CATSSTGYEQFF
TRBV29-1,-,-,TRBJ2-1,TGCAGCGTTGAAGGGGGGGCAGGGGACACCGAGAGAGTATACAATGAGCAGTTCTTC,CSVEGGAGDTERVYNEQFF
TRBV19,-,-,TRBJ1-1,TGTGCCAGTAGTGGCGGCGACAGGATAATGAACACTGAAGCTTTCTTT,CASSGGDRIMNTEAFF
TRBV6-1,few,TRBD1,TRBJ1-1,TGTGCCAGCAGTTCCGGGACAGGGGCTTTTCGGCCTGAAGCTTTCTTT,CASSSGTGAFRPEAFF